The sample holds one count of the clone carrying this T cell receptor beta chain. What it binds is unknown. Primers included in the PCR were 60 Vbeta and 13 Jbeta primers. Generated by immunoSEQ multiplex PCR, the TCRdb table keeps only in-frame clones and is missing some. The data contain 85,000 to 130,000 clones, approximately 81% of them singletons. Germline CDR1 reads SQVTM; CDR2 reads ANQGSEA. The CDR3 extends over 15 amino acids. The V end was cut by 0 bases, the J end by 2 bases, with 14 bases between. This record comes from a study of cytomegalovirus exposure and HLA in healthy donors. Whole-study results and caveats: Other equally common chains were less clonally expanded than HLA-associated TCR beta chains, a later analysis showed. Reports showed the classifier diagnosing cytomegalovirus status with high specificity and sensitivity.

Sequenced input: PBMCs. V gene TRBV29-1 combines with J gene TRBJ2-7; a possible D gene is TRBD1 (6 bases). This TCR was recovered from a male donor in good health and CMV-seropositive. The CDR3 is CSVEDQGTGTYEQYF. Written as DNA, the CDR3 is TGCAGCGTTGAAGATCAGGGGACGGGGACCTACGAGCAGTACTTC.